The 15 T cell receptor beta chains below all came from one sample that was sequenced in a study of blood T cell repertoires in COVID-19. Data came from immunoSEQ multiplex PCR; TCRdb stores just in-frame clones and leaves some out. The data contain about 78,000 clones, 87% of them singletons. Sequences were obtained from peripheral blood. These receptors all stem from a woman older than 75 with active or convalescent COVID-19.

In DNA, the CDR3 is TGTGCCAGCAGTCCCCTCCTCGCGGGGGAGGCTTTCTTT. Translation gives CASSPLLAGEAFF. The chain links TRBV6-2 or TRBV6-3 to TRBJ1-1; D is perhaps TRBD1 (5 bases). Germline V gives CDR1 MNHEY, CDR2 SVGEGT. Trimming took 5 bases from V and 11 from J, leaving 18 bases between them. This CDR3 spans 13 amino acids.

The V call is TRBV6-5, the J call TRBJ1-2, with 7 bases that match TRBD1. After removal of 7 bases from V and 8 bases from J, the junction contained 10 bases not matched to a gene. The germline V gene has CDR1 MNHEY and CDR2 SVGAGI. The CDR3 totals 13 residues. The CDR3 here is CASTQGEYLGYTF. The CDR3 region has the DNA TGTGCCAGCACCCAGGGGGAATACCTGGGCTACACCTTC.

This sequence joins TRBV5-1 and TRBJ2-3, with TRBD2 matching 14 bases. The germline CDR1 and CDR2 sequences are SGHRS and YFSETQ. The CDR3 has 16 residues. After removal of 5 bases from V and 6 bases from J, the junction contained 8 bases not matched to a gene. The CDR3 reads CASRRLAGGPRDTQYF. DNA for the CDR3: TGCGCCAGCAGAAGACTAGCGGGGGGGCCTAGGGATACGCAGTATTTT.

The CDR3 loop reads CASSMGGLETQYF. Here the CDR3 DNA reads TGTGCCAGTAGTATGGGGGGGTTGGAGACCCAGTACTTC. The chain joins TRBV19 to TRBJ2-5; TRBD2 agrees at 7 bases. The germline V gene has CDR1 LNHDA and CDR2 SQIVND (reference sequence). This CDR3 spans 13 amino acids. V lost 3 bases to trimming and J lost 5 bases; unmatched junction nucleotides: 3. The whole variable domain, filled in from reference TRBV19 and TRBJ2-5, reads DGGITQSPKYLFRKEGQNVTLSCEQNLNHDAMYWYRQDPGQGLRLIYYSQIVNDFQKGDIAEGYSVSREKKESFPLTVTSAQKNPTAFYLCASSMGGLETQYFGPGTRLLVL.

V usage is TRBV5-1 and J usage is TRBJ2-7, with D possibly TRBD2 on 6 matching bases. Trimming removed 0 bases from V and 2 bases from J, with 12 bases in between. The CDR3 is made up of 15 amino acids. CDR1 and CDR2 (germline): SGHRS, YFSETQ. The CDR3 spells CASSLGGGTPYEQYF. For the CDR3, the DNA is TGCGCCAGCAGCTTGGGCGGCGGGACGCCCTACGAGCAGTACTTC.

The CDR3 spells CASSFPLLARRELFF. DNA of the CDR3: TGTGCCAGCAGCTTCCCCCTACTAGCGCGCCGGGAGCTGTTTTTT. J is TRBJ2-2 and V is TRBV7-2; 7 bases line up with TRBD2. V gave up 3 bases and J gave up 9 bases; unmatched junction bases: 10. The CDR3 is 15 amino acids. The germline gives CDR1 SGHTA, CDR2 FQGNSA.

The gene calls are TRBV10-3 and TRBJ2-2; 7 bases are a match to TRBD1. Trimming cost V 9 bases and J 5 bases; bases outside gene matches: 9. Germline V gene lookup returns CDR1 ENHRY and CDR2 SYGVKD. This CDR3 has 14 amino acids. The CDR3 loop reads CAIPDRDKTGELFF. DNA of the CDR3: TGTGCCATTCCAGACAGGGATAAGACCGGGGAGCTGTTTTTT.

V is TRBV11-2 and J is TRBJ2-1; 9 nucleotides match TRBD1. V was pared by 5 bases and J by 8 bases, with 13 bases of the junction left unmatched. The CDR3 is 16 amino acids. Germline CDR1 SGHAT, CDR2 FQNNGV. The CDR3 spells CASSQQPGQGKDEQFF. CDR3 bases: TGTGCCAGCAGCCAACAACCGGGACAGGGTAAGGATGAGCAGTTCTTC.

For the CDR3, the DNA is TGTGCCAGCAGCTTACAGACAGGCGGCGAGCAGTACTTC. This gives the protein CASSLQTGGEQYF. J is TRBJ2-7 and V is TRBV7-8; D is perhaps TRBD1 (6 bases). V was pared by 2 bases and J by 6 bases, with 11 bases between. Per the germline V gene, CDR1 is SGHVS and CDR2 is FQNEAQ. The length of the CDR3 is 13 residues. Based on the CDR3 plus reference TRBV7-8 and TRBJ2-7, the full variable domain is GAGVSQSPRYKVAKRGQDVALRCDPISGHVSLFWYQQALGQGPEFLTYFQNEAQLDKSGLPSDRFFAERPEGSVSTLKIQRTQQEDSAVYLCASSLQTGGEQYFGPGTRLTVT.

This clone has a single count. The chain carries TRBV3-1 (or the pseudogene TRBV3-2) and TRBJ1-1; D possibly corresponds to TRBD1 (5 bases). The ends were cut back, 0 bases at V and 1 base at J, with 21 bases in the middle. In germline, CDR1 is LGHDT, CDR2 YNNKEL (reference sequence). The length of the CDR3 is 19 residues. The CDR3 region has the DNA TGTGCCAGCAGCCAAGAGTGGACCCCGGCGGGGCGAGAGAACACTGAAGCTTTCTTT. Its translation: CASSQEWTPAGRENTEAFF.

The CDR3 DNA reads TGTGCCAGCAGTTACGGGGTGTATGGGGCCGATGAGCAGTTCTTC. It translates to CASSYGVYGADEQFF. The chain couples TRBV6-5 to TRBJ2-1; D perhaps matches TRBD1 (5 bases). Germline V lookup: CDR1 MNHEY, CDR2 SVGAGI. The CDR3 consists of 15 residues. V was trimmed by 2 bases and J by 8 bases, leaving 16 bases between them.

V is TRBV6-2 or TRBV6-3 and J is TRBJ2-7; TRBD2 agrees at 8 bases. The CDR3 has 15 amino acids. Germline V gives CDR1 MNHEY, CDR2 SVGEGT. The junction had 13 bases not matched to a gene; V was cut back by 6 bases and J by 6 bases. CDR3 bases: TGTGCCAGCAGCCCCCGGGGGGGTGGATTCTTCGAGCAGTACTTC. Translating gives CASSPRGGGFFEQYF.

This clone was detected ten times or more. The chain uses TRBV6-5 and TRBJ2-7, with TRBD2 matching over 10 bases. The germline CDR1 and CDR2 sequences are MNHEY and SVGAGI. V shed 6 bases, J shed 7 bases, and the junction held 9 bases outside the gene matches. The length of the CDR3 is 14 residues. CDR3 nucleotide sequence: TGTGCCAGCAGATTAGCTAGCGGGGGCGGAGAGCAGTACTTC. It yields the protein CASRLASGGGEQYF.

The chain uses TRBV10-3 and TRBJ1-1, with 8 bases aligning to TRBD1. This CDR3 spans 16 amino acids. Germline values: CDR1 ENHRY, CDR2 SYGVKD. V shed 0 bases and J 4 bases; nucleotides not matched to a gene: 7. The CDR3 nucleotides read TGTGCCATCAGTGAGTCGACGTACAGGGGGATCACTGAAGCTTTCTTT. Its translation: CAISESTYRGITEAFF.

This clone turned up a few times. The rearrangement links TRBV6-2 or TRBV6-3 to TRBJ1-1; the match to TRBD1 covers 10 bases. V lost 4 bases, J lost 4 bases, and 6 bases stayed unmatched. This CDR3 is 15 amino acids long. Germline values: CDR1 MNHEY, CDR2 SVGEGT. The CDR3 sequence: CASSSRTGGSTEAFF. The CDR3 DNA reads as TGTGCCAGCAGTTCCAGGACAGGGGGAAGCACTGAAGCTTTCTTT.